The source of this T cell receptor (beta chain) is a study of preoperative IRX-2 immunotherapy in early breast cancer. The data were produced by immunoSEQ multiplex PCR, yet TCRdb's version contains in-frame clones alone and is incomplete. The sample yields 35,000 to 45,000 clones, roughly 77% seen once. Unmatched junction bases numbered 3, after V lost 1 base and J lost 10 bases. This CDR3 comprises 12 residues. The V gene's germline CDR1 is MNHNS and CDR2 SASEGT. As for treatment: preoperative locoregional IRX-2 cytokine immunotherapy. Patients received preoperative, locoregional IRX-2 cytokine immunotherapy in a phase Ib study.

Sequences were derived from tumor tissue, sampled after IRX-2 immunotherapy. The chain has TRBV6-1 and TRBJ1-1, with 7 nucleotides matching TRBD1. This clonotype was sampled from a human donor with breast cancer. The CDR3 region has the DNA TGTGCCAGCAGTGAAGAAAGGGGGCTAGCTTTCTTT. Translated: CASSEERGLAFF.